This T cell receptor beta chain originates from a study of blood T cell repertoires in COVID-19. Looking at the study overall: Donors in the United States, Italy and Spain gave samples during acute or convalescent COVID-19. In each case, the material was cDNA or gDNA derived from T cells, B-cell-depleted T cells, or PBMCs.

The germline V gene has CDR1 SGHNT and CDR2 YYREEE (reference sequence). V was pared by 2 bases and J by 8 bases, with 3 bases of the junction left unmatched. CDR3 length: 14 amino acids. Original analysis: From reference gene primer amplification, estimates of nucleated cell counts were derived. Sequenced by immunoSEQ multiplex PCR; TCRdb stores in-frame clones only, minus some. The D gene and trimming were derived from the DNA, and the V and J assignments and clone size from that table. The sample records about 200,000 clones, around 84% being singletons. The clonotype was recovered from a human donor in a cohort sampled during active COVID-19. The V and J genes are TRBV5-4 and TRBJ2-1, with TRBD2 identical over 11 bases. Input material: peripheral blood. CDR3 DNA: TGTGCCAGCAGCTTACGACTAGCGGGACATGAGCAGTTCTTC. Amino acid sequence: CASSLRLAGHEQFF. The full variable domain, its missing parts supplied by reference TRBV5-4 and TRBJ2-1, is ETGVTQSPTHLIKTRGQQVTLRCSSQSGHNTVSWYQQALGQGPQFIFQYYREEENGRGNFPPRFSGLQFPNYSSELNVNALELDDSALYLCASSLRLAGHEQFFGPGTRLTVL.